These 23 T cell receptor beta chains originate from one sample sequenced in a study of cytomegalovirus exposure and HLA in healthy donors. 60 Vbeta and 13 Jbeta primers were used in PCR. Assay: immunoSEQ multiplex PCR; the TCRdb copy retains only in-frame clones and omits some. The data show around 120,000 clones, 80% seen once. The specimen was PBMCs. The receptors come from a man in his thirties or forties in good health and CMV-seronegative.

The CDR3: CASSLMLGTGFREQYF. The DNA of the CDR3 is TGTGCCAGCAGCTTAATGCTCGGGACAGGGTTTCGCGAGCAGTACTTC. This chain uses TRBV7-2 with TRBJ2-7; 9 nucleotides match TRBD1. Germline CDR1 is SGHTA and CDR2 is FQGNSA. CDR3 size: 16 residues. V dropped 2 bases and J dropped 6; count of bases not matched to a gene: 11. Based on the CDR3 plus reference TRBV7-2 and TRBJ2-7, the full variable domain is GAGVSQSPSNKVTEKGKDVELRCDPISGHTALYWYRQSLGQGLEFLIYFQGNSAPDKSGLPSDRFSAERTGGSVSTLTIQRTQQEDSAVYLCASSLMLGTGFREQYFGPGTRLTVT.

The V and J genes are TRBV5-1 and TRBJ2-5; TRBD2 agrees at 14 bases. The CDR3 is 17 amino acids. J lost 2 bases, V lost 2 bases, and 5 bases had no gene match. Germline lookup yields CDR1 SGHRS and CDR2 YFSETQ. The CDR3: CASSFGLAGGLQETQYF. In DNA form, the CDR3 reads TGCGCCAGCAGCTTCGGACTAGCGGGAGGCCTACAAGAGACCCAGTACTTC.

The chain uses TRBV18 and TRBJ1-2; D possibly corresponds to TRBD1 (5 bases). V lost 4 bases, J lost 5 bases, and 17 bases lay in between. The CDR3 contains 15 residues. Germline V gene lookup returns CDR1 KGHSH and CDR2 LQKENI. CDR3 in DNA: TGTGCCAGCTCACTCGGCACGGAGGGGCCGTATGGCTACACCTTC. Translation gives CASSLGTEGPYGYTF.

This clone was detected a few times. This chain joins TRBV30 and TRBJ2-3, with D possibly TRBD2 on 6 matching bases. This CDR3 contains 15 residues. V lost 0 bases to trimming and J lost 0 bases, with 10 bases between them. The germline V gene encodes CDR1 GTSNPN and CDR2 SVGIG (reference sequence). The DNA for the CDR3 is TGTGCCTGGAGTGTTCGGGGGAAGAGCACAGATACGCAGTATTTT. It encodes CAWSVRGKSTDTQYF.

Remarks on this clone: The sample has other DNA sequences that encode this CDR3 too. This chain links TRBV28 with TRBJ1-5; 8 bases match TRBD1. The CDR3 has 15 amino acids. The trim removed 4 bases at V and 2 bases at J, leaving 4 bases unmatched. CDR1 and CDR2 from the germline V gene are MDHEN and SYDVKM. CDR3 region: CASSSGGAGNQPQHF. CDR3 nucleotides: TGTGCCAGCAGTTCAGGGGGCGCGGGCAATCAGCCCCAGCATTTT.

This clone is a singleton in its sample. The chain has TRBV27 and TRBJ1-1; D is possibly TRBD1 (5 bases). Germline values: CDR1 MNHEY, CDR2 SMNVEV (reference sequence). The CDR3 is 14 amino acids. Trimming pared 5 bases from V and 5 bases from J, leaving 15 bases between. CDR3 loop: CASSPTWGGTEAFF. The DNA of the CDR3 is TGTGCCAGCAGTCCAACGTGGGGGGGGACTGAAGCTTTCTTT.

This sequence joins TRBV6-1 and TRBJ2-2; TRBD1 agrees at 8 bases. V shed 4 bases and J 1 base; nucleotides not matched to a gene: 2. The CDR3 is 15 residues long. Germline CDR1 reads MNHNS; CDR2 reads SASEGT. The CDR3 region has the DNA TGTGCCAGCAGTGCCGGGACAGGGAACACCGGGGAGCTGTTTTTT. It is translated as CASSAGTGNTGELFF.

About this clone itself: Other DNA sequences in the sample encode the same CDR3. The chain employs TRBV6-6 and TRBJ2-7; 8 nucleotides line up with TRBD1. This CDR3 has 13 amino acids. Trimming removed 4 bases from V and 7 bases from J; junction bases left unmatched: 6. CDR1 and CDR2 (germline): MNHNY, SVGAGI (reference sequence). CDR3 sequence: CASSSGQGWEQYF. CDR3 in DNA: TGTGCCAGCAGTTCCGGACAGGGTTGGGAGCAGTACTTC.

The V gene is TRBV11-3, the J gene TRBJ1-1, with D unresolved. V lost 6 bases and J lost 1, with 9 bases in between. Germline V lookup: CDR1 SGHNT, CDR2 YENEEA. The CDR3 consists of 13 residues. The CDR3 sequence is CASSLAENTEAFF. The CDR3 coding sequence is TGTGCCAGCAGTCTGGCGGAGAACACTGAAGCTTTCTTT.

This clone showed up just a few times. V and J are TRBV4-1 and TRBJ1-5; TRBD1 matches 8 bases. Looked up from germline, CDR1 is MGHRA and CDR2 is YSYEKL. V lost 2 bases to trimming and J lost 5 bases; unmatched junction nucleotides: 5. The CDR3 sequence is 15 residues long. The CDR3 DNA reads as TGCGCCAGCAGCCAACTCGACAGGGGCTATCAGCCCCAGCATTTT. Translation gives CASSQLDRGYQPQHF.

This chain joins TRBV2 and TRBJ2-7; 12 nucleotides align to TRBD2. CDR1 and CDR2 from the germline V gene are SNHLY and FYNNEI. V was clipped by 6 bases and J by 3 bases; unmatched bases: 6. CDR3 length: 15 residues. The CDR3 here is CASSWGLAGLYEQYF. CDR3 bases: TGTGCCAGCAGCTGGGGACTAGCGGGTCTCTACGAGCAGTACTTC.

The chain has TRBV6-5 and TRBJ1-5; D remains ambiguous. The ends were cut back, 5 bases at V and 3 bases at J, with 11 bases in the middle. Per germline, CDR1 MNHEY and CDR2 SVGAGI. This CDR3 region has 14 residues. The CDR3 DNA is TGTGCCAGCAGTAAACGACAATCCAATCAGCCCCAGCATTTT. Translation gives CASSKRQSNQPQHF.

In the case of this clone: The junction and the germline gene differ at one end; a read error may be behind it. CDR3 DNA sequence: TGTTCCAGCAGCTCGCTAGCGGGAGGAAGGTCCTACGAGCAGTACTTC. Residues: CSSSSLAGGRSYEQYF. V gene TRBV7-9 combines with J gene TRBJ2-7, with 11 bases identical to TRBD2. This CDR3 is 16 amino acids long. The V gene's germline CDR1 is SEHNR and CDR2 FQNEAQ (reference sequence).

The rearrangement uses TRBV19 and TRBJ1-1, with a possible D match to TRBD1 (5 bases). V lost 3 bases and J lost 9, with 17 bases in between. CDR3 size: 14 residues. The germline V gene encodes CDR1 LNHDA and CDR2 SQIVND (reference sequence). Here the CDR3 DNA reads TGTGCCAGTAGTATGAACGGGGGGGGGAGAAAAGCTTTCTTT. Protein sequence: CASSMNGGGRKAFF.

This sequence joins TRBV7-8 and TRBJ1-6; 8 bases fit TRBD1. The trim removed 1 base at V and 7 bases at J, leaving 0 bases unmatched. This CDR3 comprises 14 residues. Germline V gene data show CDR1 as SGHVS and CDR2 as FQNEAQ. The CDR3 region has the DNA TGTGCCAGCAGCTTAGACAGGGGGAATTCACCCCTCCACTTT. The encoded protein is CASSLDRGNSPLHF.

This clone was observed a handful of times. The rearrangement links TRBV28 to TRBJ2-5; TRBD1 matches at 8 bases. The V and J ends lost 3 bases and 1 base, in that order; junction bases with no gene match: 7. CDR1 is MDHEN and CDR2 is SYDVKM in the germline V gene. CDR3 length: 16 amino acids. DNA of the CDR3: TGTGCCAGCAGTTTTGTGGCAGGGGGCTTCCAAGAGACCCAGTACTTC. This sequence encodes CASSFVAGGFQETQYF.

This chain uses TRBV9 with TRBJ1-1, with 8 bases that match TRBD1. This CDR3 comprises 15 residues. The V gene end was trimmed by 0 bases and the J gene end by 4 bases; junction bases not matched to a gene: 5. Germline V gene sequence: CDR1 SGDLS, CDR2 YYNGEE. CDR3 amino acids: CASSVGQGFLTEAFF. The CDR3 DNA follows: TGTGCCAGCAGCGTAGGACAGGGGTTTCTCACTGAAGCTTTCTTT.

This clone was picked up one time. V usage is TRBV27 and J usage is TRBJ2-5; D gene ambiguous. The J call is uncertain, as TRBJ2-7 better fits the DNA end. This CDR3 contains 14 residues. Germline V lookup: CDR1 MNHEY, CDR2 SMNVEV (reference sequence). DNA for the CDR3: TGTGCCAGCAGTTTCCACGGGTTTCGATACGAGCAGTACTTC. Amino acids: CASSFHGFRYEQYF.

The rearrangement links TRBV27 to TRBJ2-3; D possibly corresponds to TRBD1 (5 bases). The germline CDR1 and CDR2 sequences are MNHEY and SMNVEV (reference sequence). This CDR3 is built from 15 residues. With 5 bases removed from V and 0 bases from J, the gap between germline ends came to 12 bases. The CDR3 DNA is TGTGCCAGCAGTCAAGGGGTTACAAGCACAGATACGCAGTATTTT. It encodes CASSQGVTSTDTQYF.

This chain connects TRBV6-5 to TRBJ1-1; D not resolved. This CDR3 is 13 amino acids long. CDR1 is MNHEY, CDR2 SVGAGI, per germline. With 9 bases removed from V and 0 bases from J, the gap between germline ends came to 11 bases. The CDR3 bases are TGTGCCAGTTACGCGATTATGAACACTGAAGCTTTCTTT. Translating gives CASYAIMNTEAFF.

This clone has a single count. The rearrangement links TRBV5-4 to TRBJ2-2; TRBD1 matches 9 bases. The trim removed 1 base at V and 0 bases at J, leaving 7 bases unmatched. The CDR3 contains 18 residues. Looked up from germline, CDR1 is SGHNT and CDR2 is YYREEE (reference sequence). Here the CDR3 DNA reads TGTGCCAGCAGCTTGTACACAGGGGGCACCTCGAACACCGGGGAGCTGTTTTTT. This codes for CASSLYTGGTSNTGELFF.

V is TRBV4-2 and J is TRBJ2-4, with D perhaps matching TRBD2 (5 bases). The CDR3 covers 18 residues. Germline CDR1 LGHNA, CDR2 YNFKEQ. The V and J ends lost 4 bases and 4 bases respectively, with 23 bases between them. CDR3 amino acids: CASSPAKDSAPRKNIQYF. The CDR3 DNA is TGTGCCAGCAGCCCGGCCAAGGATAGCGCCCCCCGGAAAAACATTCAGTACTTC.

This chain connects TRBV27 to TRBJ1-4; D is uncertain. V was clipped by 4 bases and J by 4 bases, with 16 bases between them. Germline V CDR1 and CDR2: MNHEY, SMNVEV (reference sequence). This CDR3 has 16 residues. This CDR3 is CASSSHHSQINEKLFF. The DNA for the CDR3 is TGTGCCAGCAGTTCACATCACAGTCAAATTAATGAAAAACTGTTTTTT.